Below are 19 T cell receptor beta chains sequenced from a single sample in a study of control samples from healthy donors and cancer patients. The repertoire was sequenced with immunoSEQ multiplex PCR; TCRdb's copy has only in-frame clones and lacks some. The table has 150,000 to 180,000 clones, approximately 96% seen once; the top ten hold approximately 5.7%. The sequenced material came from blood. The receptors shown here come from a middle-aged man in good health.

The chain's CDR3 is CASSFGETQYF. DNA of the CDR3: TGTGCCAGCAGTTTCGGAGAGACCCAGTACTTC. The chain couples TRBV12-3 or TRBV12-4 to TRBJ2-5, with no clear D. V lost 3 bases to trimming and J lost 4 bases, with 3 bases between them. The CDR3 is 11 residues long.

The V gene is TRBV30, the J gene TRBJ1-4; TRBD1 matches at 10 bases. With 0 bases clipped from V and 5 bases from J, the junction kept 6 bases outside the gene matches. This CDR3 region has 16 residues. Germline CDR1 GTSNPN, CDR2 SVGIG (reference sequence). Here the CDR3 DNA reads TGTGCCTGGAGTGTCCTCCGGACAGGGGGAAATGAAAAACTGTTTTTT. Encoded protein: CAWSVLRTGGNEKLFF.

This sequence joins TRBV13 and TRBJ1-2, with D possibly matching TRBD1 (6 bases). CDR1 is PRHDT and CDR2 is FYEKMQ in the germline V gene (reference sequence). Trimming left V 3 bases short and J 4 bases short, with 12 bases between. This CDR3 comprises 14 residues. The CDR3 protein is CASSLRGGSYGYTF. Here the CDR3 DNA reads TGTGCCAGCAGCTTGAGGGGGGGATCCTATGGCTACACCTTC.

This rearrangement joins TRBV24-1 to TRBJ2-3, with 8 bases fitting TRBD2. J was trimmed by 0 bases and V by 3 bases; bases with no gene match: 4. The CDR3 contains 16 residues. CDR1 is KGHDR and CDR2 is SFDVKD in the germline V gene. The chain's CDR3 is CATSDTGGTSTDTQYF. CDR3 in DNA: TGTGCCACCAGTGATACGGGGGGGACTAGCACAGATACGCAGTATTTT.

The chain combines TRBV13 with TRBJ2-7, with D uncertain. Trimming pared 0 bases from V and 3 bases from J, leaving 9 bases between. The CDR3 is made up of 14 amino acids. Germline assignment: CDR1 PRHDT and CDR2 FYEKMQ (reference sequence). The CDR3: CASSLGKGHYEQYF. As DNA, the CDR3 is TGTGCCAGCAGCTTAGGTAAAGGTCACTACGAGCAGTACTTC.

The chain links TRBV27 to TRBJ2-7; 9 bases match TRBD1. The CDR3 totals 14 residues. V shed 7 bases and J 2 bases; nucleotides not matched to a gene: 6. CDR1 and CDR2 (germline): MNHEY, SMNVEV (reference sequence). Written as DNA, the CDR3 is TGTGCCAGCACCGCGGGGACAGGGCCCTACGAGCAGTACTTC. Residues: CASTAGTGPYEQYF.

The chain combines TRBV19 with TRBJ2-7; tentatively, D is TRBD1 or TRBD2 (6 bases each). This CDR3 is built from 14 residues. Trimming took 0 bases from V and 6 from J, leaving 12 bases between them. Germline V gives CDR1 LNHDA, CDR2 SQIVND (reference sequence). DNA for the CDR3: TGTGCCAGTAGTATAGATGGGGGGCTCGGCGAGCAGTACTTC. It yields the protein CASSIDGGLGEQYF.

With regard to this clone: One end of the junction varies from germline; a read error may be responsible. V and J are TRBV15 and TRBJ2-3, with D possibly called TRBD1 or TRBD2 (5 bases each). CDR1 is LNHNV and CDR2 is YYDKDF in the germline V gene (reference sequence). CDR3 size: 14 residues. In nucleotides, the CDR3 is TGTGCCACCAGCGGAGAAGAGGGGACAGATACGCAGTATTTT. Encoded protein: CATSGEEGTDTQYF. Based on the CDR3 plus reference TRBV15 and TRBJ2-3, the full variable domain is DAMVIQNPRYQVTQFGKPVTLSCSQTLNHNVMYWYQQKSSQAPKLLFHYYDKDFNNEADTPDNFQSRRPNTSFCFLDIRSPGLGDTAMYLCATSGEEGTDTQYFGPGTRLTVL.

The chain is built from TRBV19 and TRBJ2-7, with 7 nucleotides matching TRBD1. The CDR3 loop spans 13 amino acids. Germline values: CDR1 LNHDA, CDR2 SQIVND (reference sequence). Losses at the gene ends were 5 bases for V and 3 bases for J; bases not matched to a gene: 4. CDR3 DNA: TGTGCCAGTAGTCTCCGACAGGGCTACGAGCAGTACTTC. Translated: CASSLRQGYEQYF.

The chain couples TRBV11-3 to TRBJ2-1; the D gene is possibly TRBD1 (6 bases). CDR1 SGHNT and CDR2 YENEEA come from the germline V gene. V was shortened by 4 bases and J by 5 bases, with 15 bases between the two germline ends. CDR3 size: 15 residues. The CDR3, as DNA: TGTGCCAGCAGCTCCACCGGGACATACCACAATGAGCAGTTCTTC. Its translation is CASSSTGTYHNEQFF.

This chain connects TRBV27 to TRBJ1-5; D is uncertain. The germline V gene has CDR1 MNHEY and CDR2 SMNVEV (reference sequence). This CDR3 region has 15 residues. Trimming pared 5 bases from V and 0 bases from J, leaving 11 bases between. CDR3 coding DNA: TGTGCCAGCAGTCCTTGGCAACATAGCAATCAGCCCCAGCATTTT. Protein: CASSPWQHSNQPQHF.

The chain joins TRBV5-1 to TRBJ2-1; no clear D. There are 15 residues in the CDR3. Germline assignment: CDR1 SGHRS and CDR2 YFSETQ. Trimming removed 0 bases from V and 4 bases from J, with 11 bases in between. CDR3 region: CASSLVEPPYNEQFF. In DNA form, the CDR3 reads TGCGCCAGCAGCTTGGTAGAACCCCCTTACAATGAGCAGTTCTTC.

This sequence joins TRBV27 and TRBJ1-6, with 7 positions matching TRBD1. The germline gives CDR1 MNHEY, CDR2 SMNVEV (reference sequence). This CDR3 spans 15 amino acids. V was clipped by 6 bases and J by 10 bases; unmatched bases: 12. Written as DNA, the CDR3 is TGTGCCAGCAGCCAAGGGAGCAGGGGGAGATCACCCCTCCACTTT. Protein product: CASSQGSRGRSPLHF.

This clone came up once. This sequence joins TRBV28 and TRBJ2-1; D ambiguous. Trimming shortened V by 3 bases and J by 6 bases, and 12 bases separated the two germline ends. The CDR3 runs 14 residues. Germline CDR1 reads MDHEN; CDR2 reads SYDVKM. The CDR3 loop reads CASSFVALPNEQFF. The CDR3 DNA reads TGTGCCAGCAGTTTCGTGGCATTACCCAATGAGCAGTTCTTC.

The chain links TRBV20-1 to TRBJ1-1, with D hard to call. This CDR3 is 11 amino acids long. V gave up 5 bases and J gave up 7 bases, with 11 bases separating them. CDR1 and CDR2 (germline): DFQATT, SNEGSKA (reference sequence). In DNA form, the CDR3 reads TGCAGTGCTCGAGGGCGGTTTGAAGCTTTCTTT. Its translation is CSARGRFEAFF.

The chain links TRBV7-2 to TRBJ1-5, with D tentatively TRBD1 (5 bases). Trimming took 3 bases from V and 7 from J, leaving 10 bases between them. Germline lookup yields CDR1 SGHTA and CDR2 FQGNSA. The CDR3 has 13 amino acids. DNA of the CDR3: TGTGCCAGCAGCTTTGGCGGGGGGCAGCCCCAGCATTTT. This encodes CASSFGGGQPQHF.

The J gene is TRBJ2-6, the V gene TRBV27; TRBD2 is a possible D gene (7 bases). The V gene lost 6 bases and the J gene lost 0 bases, with 18 bases spanning the gap. Per the germline V gene, CDR1 is MNHEY and CDR2 is SMNVEV (reference sequence). CDR3 length: 18 residues. The CDR3 loop reads CASSPRGGGDSGANVLTF. Written as DNA, the CDR3 is TGTGCCAGCAGCCCCAGGGGCGGGGGAGACTCTGGGGCCAACGTCCTGACTTTC.

The genes are TRBV27 and TRBJ2-7, with D perhaps matching TRBD1 (6 bases). Per germline, CDR1 MNHEY and CDR2 SMNVEV (reference sequence). The ends were cut back, 6 bases at V and 5 bases at J, with 14 bases in the middle. CDR3 length equals 13 residues. In DNA form, the CDR3 reads TGTGCCAGCAGCCTAGGGGGTAAAAACGAGCAGTACTTC. Its translation: CASSLGGKNEQYF.

DNA for the CDR3: TGTGCCACCTGCCAGGGCAATCAGCCCCAGCATTTT. The encoded protein is CATCQGNQPQHF. The rearrangement links TRBV6-5 to TRBJ1-5; D ambiguous. Germline V lookup: CDR1 MNHEY, CDR2 SVGAGI. The CDR3 extends over 12 amino acids. V lost 10 bases and J lost 2, with 9 bases in between.